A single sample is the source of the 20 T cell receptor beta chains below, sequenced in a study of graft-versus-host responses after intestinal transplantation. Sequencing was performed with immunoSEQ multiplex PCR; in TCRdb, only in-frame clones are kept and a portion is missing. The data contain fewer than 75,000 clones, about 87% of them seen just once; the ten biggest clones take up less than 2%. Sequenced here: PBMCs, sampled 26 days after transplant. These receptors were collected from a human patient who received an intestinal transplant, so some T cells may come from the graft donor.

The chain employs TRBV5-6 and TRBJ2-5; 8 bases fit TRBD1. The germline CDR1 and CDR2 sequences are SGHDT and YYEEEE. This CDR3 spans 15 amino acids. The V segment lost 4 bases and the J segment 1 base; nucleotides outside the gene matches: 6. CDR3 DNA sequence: TGTGCCAGCAGCCCGCAGGACAGGGCCCAAGAGACCCAGTACTTC. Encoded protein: CASSPQDRAQETQYF.

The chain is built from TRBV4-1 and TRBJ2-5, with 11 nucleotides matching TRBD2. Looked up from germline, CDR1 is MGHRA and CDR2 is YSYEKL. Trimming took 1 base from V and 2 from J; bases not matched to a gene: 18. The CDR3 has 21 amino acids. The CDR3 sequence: CASSQAGGASGGMRPQETQYF. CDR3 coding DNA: TGCGCCAGCAGCCAAGCGGGTGGTGCTAGCGGGGGGATGAGACCTCAAGAGACCCAGTACTTC.

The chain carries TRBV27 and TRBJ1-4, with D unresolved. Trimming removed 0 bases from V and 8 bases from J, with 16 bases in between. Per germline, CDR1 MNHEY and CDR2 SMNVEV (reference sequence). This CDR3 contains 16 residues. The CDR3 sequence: CASSLSPGPGGEKLFF. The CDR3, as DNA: TGTGCCAGCAGTTTATCGCCGGGTCCGGGAGGGGAAAAACTGTTTTTT.

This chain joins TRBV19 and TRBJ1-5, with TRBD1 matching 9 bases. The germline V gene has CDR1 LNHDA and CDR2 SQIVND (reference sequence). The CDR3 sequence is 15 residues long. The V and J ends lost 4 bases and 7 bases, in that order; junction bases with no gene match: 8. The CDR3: CASSNEQGAGQPQHF. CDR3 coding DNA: TGTGCCAGTAGTAATGAACAGGGGGCTGGGCAGCCCCAGCATTTT.

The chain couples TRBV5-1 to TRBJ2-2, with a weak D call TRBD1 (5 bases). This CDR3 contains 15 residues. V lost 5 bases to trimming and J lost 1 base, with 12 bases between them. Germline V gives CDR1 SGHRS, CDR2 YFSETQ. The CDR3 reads CASRQDQGNTGELFF. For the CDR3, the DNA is TGCGCCAGCAGACAGGACCAGGGGAACACCGGGGAGCTGTTTTTT.

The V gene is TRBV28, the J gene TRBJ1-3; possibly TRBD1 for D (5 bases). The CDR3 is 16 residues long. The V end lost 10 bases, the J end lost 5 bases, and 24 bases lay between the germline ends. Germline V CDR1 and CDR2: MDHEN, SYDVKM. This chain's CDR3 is CATLQGIRRERNTIYF. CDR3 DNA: TGTGCCACCCTTCAGGGAATTAGGAGAGAGCGAAACACCATATATTTT. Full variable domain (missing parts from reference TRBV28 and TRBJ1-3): DVKVTQSSRYLVKRTGEKVFLECVQDMDHENMFWYRQDPGLGLRLIYFSYDVKMKEKGDIPEGYSVSREKKERFSLILESASTNQTSMYLCATLQGIRRERNTIYFGEGSWLTVV.

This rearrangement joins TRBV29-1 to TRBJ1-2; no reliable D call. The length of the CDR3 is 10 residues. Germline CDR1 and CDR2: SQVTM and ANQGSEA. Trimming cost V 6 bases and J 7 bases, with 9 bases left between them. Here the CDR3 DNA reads TGCAGCGTCCCCATTTCTGGCTACACCTTC. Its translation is CSVPISGYTF. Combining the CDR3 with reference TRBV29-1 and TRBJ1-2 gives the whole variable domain SAVISQKPSRDICQRGTSLTIQCQVDSQVTMMFWYRQQPGQSLTLIATANQGSEATYESGFVIDKFPISRPNLTFSTLTVSNMSPEDSSIYLCSVPISGYTFGSGTRLTVV.

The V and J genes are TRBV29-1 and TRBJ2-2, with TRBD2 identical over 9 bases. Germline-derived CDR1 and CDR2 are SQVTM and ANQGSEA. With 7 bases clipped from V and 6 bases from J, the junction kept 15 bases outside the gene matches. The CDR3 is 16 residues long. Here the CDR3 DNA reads TGCAGCGCCACCAAGGGGGCGGGAGGGGTCGCCGGGGAGCTGTTTTTT. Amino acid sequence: CSATKGAGGVAGELFF.

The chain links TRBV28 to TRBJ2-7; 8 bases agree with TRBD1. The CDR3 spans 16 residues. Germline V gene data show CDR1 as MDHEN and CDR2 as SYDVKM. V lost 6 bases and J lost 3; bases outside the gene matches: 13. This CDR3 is CASSFTTGDGHYEQYF. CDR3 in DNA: TGTGCCAGCAGCTTCACGACAGGGGACGGGCACTACGAGCAGTACTTC.

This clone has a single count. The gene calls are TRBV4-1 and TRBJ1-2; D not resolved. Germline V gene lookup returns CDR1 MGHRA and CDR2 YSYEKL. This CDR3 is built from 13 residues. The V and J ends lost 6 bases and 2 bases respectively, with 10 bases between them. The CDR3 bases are TGCGCCAGCAGTCAGTCACCAAACTATGGCTACACCTTC. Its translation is CASSQSPNYGYTF.

In DNA form, the CDR3 reads TGTGCCAGCAGTTTACAGGTCTATGGCTACACCTTC. Translating it yields CASSLQVYGYTF. The chain carries TRBV28 and TRBJ1-2, with D hard to call. Trimming pared 2 bases from V and 4 bases from J, leaving 5 bases between. Per germline, CDR1 MDHEN and CDR2 SYDVKM. This CDR3 contains 12 residues.

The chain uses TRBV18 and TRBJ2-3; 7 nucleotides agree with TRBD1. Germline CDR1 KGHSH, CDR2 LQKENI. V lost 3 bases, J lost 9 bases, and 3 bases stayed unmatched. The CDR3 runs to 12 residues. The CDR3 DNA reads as TGTGCCAGCTCACCTACGGACAGGACGCAGTATTTT. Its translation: CASSPTDRTQYF.

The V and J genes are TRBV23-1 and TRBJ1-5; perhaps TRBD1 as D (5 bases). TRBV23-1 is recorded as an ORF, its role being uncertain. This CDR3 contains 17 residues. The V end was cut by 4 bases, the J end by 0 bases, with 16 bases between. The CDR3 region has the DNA TGCGCCAGCAGTCCACTGGACAAGCCTTATAGCAATCAGCCCCAGCATTTT. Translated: CASSPLDKPYSNQPQHF.

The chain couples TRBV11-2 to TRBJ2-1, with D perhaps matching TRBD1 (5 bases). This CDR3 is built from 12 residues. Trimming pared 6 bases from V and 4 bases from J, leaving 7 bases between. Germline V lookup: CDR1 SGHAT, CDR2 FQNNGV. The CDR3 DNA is TGTGCCAGCAGAGGGGTGTACAATGAGCAGTTCTTC. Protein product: CASRGVYNEQFF.

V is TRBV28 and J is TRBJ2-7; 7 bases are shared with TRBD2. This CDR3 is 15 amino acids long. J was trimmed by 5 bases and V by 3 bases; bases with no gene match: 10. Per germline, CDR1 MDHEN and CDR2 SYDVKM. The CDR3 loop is CASSLGSGTLNEQYF. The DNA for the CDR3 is TGTGCCAGCAGTTTGGGGAGCGGGACCCTGAACGAGCAGTACTTC.

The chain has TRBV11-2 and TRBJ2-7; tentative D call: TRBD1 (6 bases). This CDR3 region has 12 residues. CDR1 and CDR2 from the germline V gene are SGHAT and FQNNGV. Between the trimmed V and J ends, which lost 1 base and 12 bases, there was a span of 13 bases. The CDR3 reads CASSLGGGDRYF. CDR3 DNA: TGTGCCAGCAGCTTAGGAGGGGGAGATCGGTACTTC.

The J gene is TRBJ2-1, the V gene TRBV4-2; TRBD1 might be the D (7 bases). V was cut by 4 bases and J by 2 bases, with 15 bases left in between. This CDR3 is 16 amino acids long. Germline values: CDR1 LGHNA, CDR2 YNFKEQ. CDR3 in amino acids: CASSPSRGAPYNEQFF. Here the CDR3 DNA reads TGTGCCAGCAGCCCCTCCAGGGGGGCCCCCTACAATGAGCAGTTCTTC.

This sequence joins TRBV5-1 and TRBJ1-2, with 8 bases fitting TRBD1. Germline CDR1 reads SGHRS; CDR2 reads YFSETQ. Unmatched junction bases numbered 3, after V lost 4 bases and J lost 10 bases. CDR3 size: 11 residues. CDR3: CASSGQGYYTF. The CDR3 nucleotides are TGCGCCAGCAGCGGACAGGGTTACTACACCTTC.

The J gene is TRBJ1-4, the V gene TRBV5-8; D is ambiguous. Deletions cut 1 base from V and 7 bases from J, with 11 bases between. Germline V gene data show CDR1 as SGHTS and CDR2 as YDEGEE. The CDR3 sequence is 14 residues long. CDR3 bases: TGTGCCAGCAGCTTGCGAGGAGACGGTGAAAAACTGTTTTTT. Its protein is CASSLRGDGEKLFF.

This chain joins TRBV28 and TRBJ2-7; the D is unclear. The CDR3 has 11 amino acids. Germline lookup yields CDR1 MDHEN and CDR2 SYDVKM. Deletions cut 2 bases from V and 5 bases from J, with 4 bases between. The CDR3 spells CASSLGHEQYF. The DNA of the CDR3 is TGTGCCAGCAGTTTAGGCCACGAGCAGTACTTC.